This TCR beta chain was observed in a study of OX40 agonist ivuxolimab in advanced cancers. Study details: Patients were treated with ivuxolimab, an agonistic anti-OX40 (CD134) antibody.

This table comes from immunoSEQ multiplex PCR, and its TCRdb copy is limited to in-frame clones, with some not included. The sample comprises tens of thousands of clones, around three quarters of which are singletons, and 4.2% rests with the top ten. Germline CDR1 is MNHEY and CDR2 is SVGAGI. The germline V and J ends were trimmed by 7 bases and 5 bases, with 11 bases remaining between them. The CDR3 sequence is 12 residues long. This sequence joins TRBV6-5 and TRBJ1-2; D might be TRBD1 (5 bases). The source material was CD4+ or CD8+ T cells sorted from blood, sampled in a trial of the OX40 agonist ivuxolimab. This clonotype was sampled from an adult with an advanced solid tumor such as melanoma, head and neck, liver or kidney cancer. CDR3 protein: CASKMGDYGYTF. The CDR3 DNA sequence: TGTGCCAGCAAAATGGGGGATTATGGCTACACCTTC.